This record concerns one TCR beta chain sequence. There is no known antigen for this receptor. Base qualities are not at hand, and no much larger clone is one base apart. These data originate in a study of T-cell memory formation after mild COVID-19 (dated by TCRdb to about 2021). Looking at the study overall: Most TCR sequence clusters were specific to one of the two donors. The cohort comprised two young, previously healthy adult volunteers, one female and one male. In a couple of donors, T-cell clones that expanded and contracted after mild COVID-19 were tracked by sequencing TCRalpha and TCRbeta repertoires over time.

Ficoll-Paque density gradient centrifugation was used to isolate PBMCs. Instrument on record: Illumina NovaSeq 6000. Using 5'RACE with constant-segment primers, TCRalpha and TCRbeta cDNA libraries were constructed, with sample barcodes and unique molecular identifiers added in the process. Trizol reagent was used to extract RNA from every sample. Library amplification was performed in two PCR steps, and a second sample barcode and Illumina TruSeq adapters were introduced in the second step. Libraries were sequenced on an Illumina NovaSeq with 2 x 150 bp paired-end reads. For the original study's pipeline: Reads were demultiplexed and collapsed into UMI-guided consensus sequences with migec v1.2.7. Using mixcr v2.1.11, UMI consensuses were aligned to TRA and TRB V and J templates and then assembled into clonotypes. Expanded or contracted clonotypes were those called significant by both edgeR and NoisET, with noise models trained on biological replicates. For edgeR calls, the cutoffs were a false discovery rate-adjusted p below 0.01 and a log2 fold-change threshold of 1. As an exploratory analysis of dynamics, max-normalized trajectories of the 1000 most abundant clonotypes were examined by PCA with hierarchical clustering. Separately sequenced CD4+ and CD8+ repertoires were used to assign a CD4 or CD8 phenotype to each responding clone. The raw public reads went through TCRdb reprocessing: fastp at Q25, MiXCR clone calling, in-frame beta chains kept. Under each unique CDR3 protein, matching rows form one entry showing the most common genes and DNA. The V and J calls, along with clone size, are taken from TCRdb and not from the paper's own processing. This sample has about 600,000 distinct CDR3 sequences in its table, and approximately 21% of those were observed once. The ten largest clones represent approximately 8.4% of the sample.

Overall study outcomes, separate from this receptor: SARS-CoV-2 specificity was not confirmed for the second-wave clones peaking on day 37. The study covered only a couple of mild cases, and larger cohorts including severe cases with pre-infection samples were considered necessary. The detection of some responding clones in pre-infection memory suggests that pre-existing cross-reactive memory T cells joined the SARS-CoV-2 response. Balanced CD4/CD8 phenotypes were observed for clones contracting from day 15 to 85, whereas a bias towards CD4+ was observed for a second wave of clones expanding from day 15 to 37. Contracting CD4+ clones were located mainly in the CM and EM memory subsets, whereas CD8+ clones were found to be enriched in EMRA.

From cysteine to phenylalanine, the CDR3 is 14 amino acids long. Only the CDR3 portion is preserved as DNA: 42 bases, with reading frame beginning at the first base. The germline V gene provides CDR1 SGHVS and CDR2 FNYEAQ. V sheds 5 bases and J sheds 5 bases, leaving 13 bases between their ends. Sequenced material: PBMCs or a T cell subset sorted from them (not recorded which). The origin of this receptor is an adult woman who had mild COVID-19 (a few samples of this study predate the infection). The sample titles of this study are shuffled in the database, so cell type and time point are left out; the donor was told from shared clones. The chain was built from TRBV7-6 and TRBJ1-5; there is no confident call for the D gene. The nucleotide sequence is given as TGTGCCAGCAGCGTTCGGGCCCCTGATCAGCCCCAGCATTTT. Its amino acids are CASSVRAPDQPQHF.